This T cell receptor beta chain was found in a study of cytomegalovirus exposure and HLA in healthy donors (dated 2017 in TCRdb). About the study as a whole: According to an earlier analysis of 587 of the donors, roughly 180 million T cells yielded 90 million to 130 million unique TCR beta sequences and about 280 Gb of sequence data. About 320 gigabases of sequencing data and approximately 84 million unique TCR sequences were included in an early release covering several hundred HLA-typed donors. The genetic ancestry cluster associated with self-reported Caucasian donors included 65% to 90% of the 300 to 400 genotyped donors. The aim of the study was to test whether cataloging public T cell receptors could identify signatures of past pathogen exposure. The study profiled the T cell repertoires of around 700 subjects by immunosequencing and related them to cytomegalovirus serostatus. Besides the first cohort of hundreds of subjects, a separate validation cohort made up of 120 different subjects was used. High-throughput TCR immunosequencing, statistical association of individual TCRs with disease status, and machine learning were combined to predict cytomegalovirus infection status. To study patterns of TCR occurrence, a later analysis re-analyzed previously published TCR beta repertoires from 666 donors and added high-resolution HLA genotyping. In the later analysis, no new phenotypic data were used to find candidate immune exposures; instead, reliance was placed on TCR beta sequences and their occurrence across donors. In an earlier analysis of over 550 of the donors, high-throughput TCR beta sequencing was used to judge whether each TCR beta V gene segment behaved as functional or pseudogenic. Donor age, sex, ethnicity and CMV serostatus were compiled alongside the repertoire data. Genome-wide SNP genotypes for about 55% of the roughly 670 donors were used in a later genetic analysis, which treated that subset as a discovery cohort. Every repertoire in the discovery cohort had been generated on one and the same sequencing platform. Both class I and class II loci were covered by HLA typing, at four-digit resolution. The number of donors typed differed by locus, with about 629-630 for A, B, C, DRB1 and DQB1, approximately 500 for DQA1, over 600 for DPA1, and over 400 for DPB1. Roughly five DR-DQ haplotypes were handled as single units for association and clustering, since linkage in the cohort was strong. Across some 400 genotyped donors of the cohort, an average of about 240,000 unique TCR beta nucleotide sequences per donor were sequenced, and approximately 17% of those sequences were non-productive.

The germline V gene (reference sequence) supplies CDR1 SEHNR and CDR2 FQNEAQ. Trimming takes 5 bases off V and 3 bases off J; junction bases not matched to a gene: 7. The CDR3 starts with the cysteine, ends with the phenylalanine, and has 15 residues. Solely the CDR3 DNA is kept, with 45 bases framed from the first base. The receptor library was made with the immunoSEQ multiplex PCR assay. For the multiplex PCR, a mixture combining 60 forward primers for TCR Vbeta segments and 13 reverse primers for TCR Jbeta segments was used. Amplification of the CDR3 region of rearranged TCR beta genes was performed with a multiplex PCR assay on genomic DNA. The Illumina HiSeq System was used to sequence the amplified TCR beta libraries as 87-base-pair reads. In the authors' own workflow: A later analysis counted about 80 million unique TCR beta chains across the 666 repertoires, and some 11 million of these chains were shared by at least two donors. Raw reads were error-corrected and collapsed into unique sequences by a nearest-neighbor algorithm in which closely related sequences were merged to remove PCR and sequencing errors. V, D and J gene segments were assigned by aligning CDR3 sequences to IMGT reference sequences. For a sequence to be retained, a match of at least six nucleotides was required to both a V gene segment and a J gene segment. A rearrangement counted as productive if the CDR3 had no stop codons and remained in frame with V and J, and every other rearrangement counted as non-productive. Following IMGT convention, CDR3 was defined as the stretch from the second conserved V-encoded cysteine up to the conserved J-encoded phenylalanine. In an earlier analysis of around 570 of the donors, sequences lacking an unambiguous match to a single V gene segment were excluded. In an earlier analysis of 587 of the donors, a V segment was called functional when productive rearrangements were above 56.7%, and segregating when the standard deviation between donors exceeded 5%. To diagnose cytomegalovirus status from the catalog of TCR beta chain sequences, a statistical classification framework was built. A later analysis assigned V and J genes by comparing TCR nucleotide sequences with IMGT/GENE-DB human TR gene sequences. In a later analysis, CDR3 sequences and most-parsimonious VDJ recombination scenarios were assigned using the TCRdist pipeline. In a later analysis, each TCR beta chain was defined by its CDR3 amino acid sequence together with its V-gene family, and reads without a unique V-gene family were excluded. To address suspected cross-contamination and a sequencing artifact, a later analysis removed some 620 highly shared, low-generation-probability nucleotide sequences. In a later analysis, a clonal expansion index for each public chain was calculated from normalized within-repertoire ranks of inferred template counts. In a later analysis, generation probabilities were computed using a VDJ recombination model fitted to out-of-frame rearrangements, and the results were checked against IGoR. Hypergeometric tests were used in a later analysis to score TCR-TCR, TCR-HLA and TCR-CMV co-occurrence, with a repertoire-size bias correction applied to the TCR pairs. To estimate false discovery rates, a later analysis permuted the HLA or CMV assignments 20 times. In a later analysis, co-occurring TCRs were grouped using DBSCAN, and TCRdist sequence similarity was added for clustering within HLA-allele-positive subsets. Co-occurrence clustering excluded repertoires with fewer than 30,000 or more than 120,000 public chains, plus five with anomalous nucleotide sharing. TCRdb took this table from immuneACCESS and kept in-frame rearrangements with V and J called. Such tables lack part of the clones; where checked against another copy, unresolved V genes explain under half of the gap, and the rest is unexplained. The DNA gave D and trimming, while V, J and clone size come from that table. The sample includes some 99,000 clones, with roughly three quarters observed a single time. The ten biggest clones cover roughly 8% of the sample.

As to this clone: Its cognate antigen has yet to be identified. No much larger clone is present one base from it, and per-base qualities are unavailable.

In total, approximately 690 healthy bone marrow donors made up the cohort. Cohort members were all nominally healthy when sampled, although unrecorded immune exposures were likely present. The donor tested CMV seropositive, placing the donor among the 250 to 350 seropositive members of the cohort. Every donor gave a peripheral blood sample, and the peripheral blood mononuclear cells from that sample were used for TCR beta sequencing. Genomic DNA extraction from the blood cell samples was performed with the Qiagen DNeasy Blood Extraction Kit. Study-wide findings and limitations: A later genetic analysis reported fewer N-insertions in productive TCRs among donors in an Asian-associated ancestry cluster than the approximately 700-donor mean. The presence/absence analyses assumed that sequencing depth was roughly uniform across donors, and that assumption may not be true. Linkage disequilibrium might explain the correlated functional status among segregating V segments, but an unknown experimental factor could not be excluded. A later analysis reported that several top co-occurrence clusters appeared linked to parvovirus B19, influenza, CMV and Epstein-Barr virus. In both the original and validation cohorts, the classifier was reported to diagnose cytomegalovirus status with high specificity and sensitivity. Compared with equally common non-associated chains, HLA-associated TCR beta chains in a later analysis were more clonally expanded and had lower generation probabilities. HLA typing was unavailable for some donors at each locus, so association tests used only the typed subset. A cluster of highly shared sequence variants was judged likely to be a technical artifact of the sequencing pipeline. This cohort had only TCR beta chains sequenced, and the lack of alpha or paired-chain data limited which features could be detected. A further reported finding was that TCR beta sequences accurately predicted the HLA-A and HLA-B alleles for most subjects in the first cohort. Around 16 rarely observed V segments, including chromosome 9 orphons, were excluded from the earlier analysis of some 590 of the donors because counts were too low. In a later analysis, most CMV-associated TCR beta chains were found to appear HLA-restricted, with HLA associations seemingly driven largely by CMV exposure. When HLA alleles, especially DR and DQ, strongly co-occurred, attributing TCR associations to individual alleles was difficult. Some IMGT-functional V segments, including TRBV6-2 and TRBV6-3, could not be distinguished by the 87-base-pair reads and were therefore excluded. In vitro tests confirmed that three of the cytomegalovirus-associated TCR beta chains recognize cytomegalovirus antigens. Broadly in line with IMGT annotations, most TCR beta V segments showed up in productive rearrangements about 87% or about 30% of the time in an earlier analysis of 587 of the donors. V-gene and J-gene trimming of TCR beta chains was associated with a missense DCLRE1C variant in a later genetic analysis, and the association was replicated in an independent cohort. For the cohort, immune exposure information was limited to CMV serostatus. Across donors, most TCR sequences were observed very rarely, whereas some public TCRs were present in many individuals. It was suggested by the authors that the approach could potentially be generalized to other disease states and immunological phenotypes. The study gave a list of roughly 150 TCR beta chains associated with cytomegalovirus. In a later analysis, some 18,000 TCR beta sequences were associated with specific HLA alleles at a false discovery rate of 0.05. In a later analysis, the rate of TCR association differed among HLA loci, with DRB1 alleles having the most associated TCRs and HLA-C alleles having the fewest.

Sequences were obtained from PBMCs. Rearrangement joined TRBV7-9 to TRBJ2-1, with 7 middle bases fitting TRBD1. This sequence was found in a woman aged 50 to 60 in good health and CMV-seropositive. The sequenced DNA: TGTGCCAGCAGCCTCGGGGACAGCTTCTACAATGAGCAGTTCTTC. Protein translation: CASSLGDSFYNEQFF. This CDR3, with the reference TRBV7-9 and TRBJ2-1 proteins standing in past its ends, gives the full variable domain DTGVSQNPRHKITKRGQNVTFRCDPISEHNRLYWYRQTLGQGPEFLTYFQNEAQLEKSRLLSDRFSAERPKGSFSTLEIQRTEQGDSAMYLCASSLGDSFYNEQFFGPGTRLTVL.